This T cell receptor (beta chain) was captured by sequencing in a study of T cells in Graves' hyperthyroidism and ophthalmopathy. RNA transcripts gave rise to amplified TCR beta CDR3 regions. HTBI primers drove first-round RT-PCR of the TCR CDR3. TCRdb reprocessed the multiplex PCR reads with MiXCR, giving one entry per CDR3 protein. The table includes about 350,000 distinct CDR3 sequences, approximately 13% detected once. This CDR3 is 18 amino acids long. V was pared by 6 bases and J by 5 bases, with 17 bases of the junction left unmatched. Germline values: CDR1 SGHKS, CDR2 YYEKEE (reference sequence).

The sequence was obtained from a woman between 25 and 40 years old with Graves' hyperthyroidism. The sequenced sample was blood. The chain recombines TRBV5-5 with TRBJ2-1; the match to TRBD2 covers 10 bases. CDR3 amino acids: CASTHGASGAGGNNEQFF. In nucleotides, the CDR3 is TGTGCCAGCACCCACGGAGCTTCCGGAGCGGGAGGGAACAATGAGCAGTTCTTC.